The 8 T cell receptor beta chains below were found in one sample sequenced in a study of blood T cells in healthy people across ages. Next came a second PCR, run for roughly 6 to 11 cycles, which used a sample-barcoded 5' primer along with a J-beta primer mix. A single record per CDR3 protein comes from TCRdb applying MiXCR to the 5' RACE reads. The profile covers approximately 670,000 distinct CDR3 sequences, with 40% to 50% appearing a single time and about 30% taken by the ten largest. Sequenced: blood. The source is a man aged 80 or over in good health.

The chain links TRBV13 to TRBJ1-1; TRBD1 aligns across 8 bases. The V segment lost 7 bases and the J segment 4 bases; nucleotides outside the gene matches: 11. CDR1 is PRHDT and CDR2 is FYEKMQ in the germline V gene (reference sequence). The CDR3 consists of 15 residues. The DNA of the CDR3 is TGTGCCAGCAAGGGTGACAGGGGCGTTAGCACTGAAGCTTTCTTT. This gives the protein CASKGDRGVSTEAFF.

This clonotype was detected only once. The V call is TRBV20-1, the J call TRBJ1-5; D may be TRBD1 (6 bases). Germline lookup yields CDR1 DFQATT and CDR2 SNEGSKA (reference sequence). V gave up 3 bases and J gave up 4 bases, with 16 bases separating them. The CDR3 is made up of 15 amino acids. The CDR3 is CSASRVGTINQPQHF. The CDR3 DNA is TGCAGTGCTAGTCGGGTTGGGACAATAAATCAGCCCCAGCATTTT.

A word on this clonotype: Possible read error: a much larger clone is one base away. The chain uses TRBV14 and TRBJ2-5; 7 nucleotides line up with TRBD2. Germline V gene sequence: CDR1 SGHDN, CDR2 FVKESK. The V and J ends lost 1 base and 12 bases, in that order; junction bases with no gene match: 11. The CDR3 sequence is 14 residues long. Written as DNA, the CDR3 is TGTGCCAGCAGCCAAGTCCGCGGGAGTGGCGAGAAGTACTTC. Encoded protein: CASSQVRGSGEKYF. Combining the CDR3 with reference TRBV14 and TRBJ2-5 gives the whole variable domain EAGVTQFPSHSVIEKGQTVTLRCDPISGHDNLYWYRRVMGKEIKFLLHFVKESKQDESGMPNNRFLAERTGGTYSTLKVQPAELEDSGVYFCASSQVRGSGEKYFGPGTRLLVL.

The chain is built from TRBV12-3 or TRBV12-4 and TRBJ1-1; a weak D match, TRBD1 (5 bases). Trimming stripped 6 bases from V and 8 bases from J, with 13 bases between. The CDR3 is 12 amino acids. CDR3 sequence reads: CASRQRGSEAFF. CDR3 coding DNA: TGTGCCAGCAGGCAAAGGGGTTCCGAAGCTTTCTTT.

This chain uses TRBV10-3 with TRBJ1-1; 9 nucleotides align to TRBD1. Germline trimming cut 3 bases from V and 1 base from J; bases unmatched to any gene: 6. The CDR3 covers 16 residues. CDR1 is ENHRY, CDR2 SYGVKD, per germline. The CDR3 sequence: CAISEFGTGRNTEAFF. Here the CDR3 DNA reads TGTGCCATCAGTGAATTTGGGACAGGGAGGAACACTGAAGCTTTCTTT.

The chain uses TRBV6-2 or TRBV6-3 and TRBJ2-5; D is perhaps TRBD2 (5 bases). Germline V lookup: CDR1 MNHEY, CDR2 SVGEGT. This CDR3 region has 15 residues. Trimming took 0 bases from V and 3 from J, leaving 11 bases between them. CDR3 coding DNA: TGTGCCAGCAGTTACTCGAGTGGAGGAAAAGAGACCCAGTACTTC. Its translation: CASSYSSGGKETQYF.

This clonotype has at least ten counts. The chain combines TRBV6-1 with TRBJ2-5; no clear D gene. The ends were cut back, 8 bases at V and 5 bases at J, with 15 bases in the middle. This CDR3 spans 13 amino acids. The germline V gene has CDR1 MNHNS and CDR2 SASEGT. Here the CDR3 reads CASLLKLGETQYF. For the CDR3, the DNA is TGTGCCAGCTTGCTGAAGTTGGGGGAGACCCAGTACTTC.

The V and J genes are TRBV7-2 and TRBJ2-5, with a tentative D call TRBD2 (6 bases). Trimming removed 0 bases at V and 5 bases at J, with 13 bases between. Per the germline V gene, CDR1 is SGHTA and CDR2 is FQGNSA. The CDR3 is 15 amino acids. CDR3 in amino acids: CASSLALTRRETQYF. The CDR3 DNA follows: TGTGCCAGCAGCTTAGCTCTGACTAGGCGGGAGACCCAGTACTTC. The variable domain in full, completed from reference TRBV7-2 and TRBJ2-5, reads GAGVSQSPSNKVTEKGKDVELRCDPISGHTALYWYRQSLGQGLEFLIYFQGNSAPDKSGLPSDRFSAERTGGSVSTLTIQRTQQEDSAVYLCASSLALTRRETQYFGPGTRLLVL.